Shown below are 15 T cell receptor beta chains from a single sample sequenced in a study of cytomegalovirus exposure and HLA in healthy donors. 13 Jbeta primers and 60 Vbeta primers were used for the PCR. Sequencing used immunoSEQ multiplex PCR; TCRdb keeps in-frame clones, though not all of them. Seen here are approximately 210,000 clones, around nine tenths observed once, and the top ten hold 1.5% to 2%. Specimen: PBMCs. The receptors derive from a woman aged 18 to 35 in good health and CMV-seronegative.

The chain combines TRBV5-4 with TRBJ1-1; a possible D gene is TRBD1 (5 bases). In germline, CDR1 is SGHNT, CDR2 YYREEE (reference sequence). Trimming cost V 5 bases and J 0 bases, with 17 bases left between them. This CDR3 has 16 amino acids. Written as DNA, the CDR3 is TGTGCCAGCAGGGCAGCCCCGCAGGGTGTGAACACTGAAGCTTTCTTT. Translation: CASRAAPQGVNTEAFF.

The rearrangement links TRBV5-5 to TRBJ2-7; 7 bases fit TRBD1. The CDR3 consists of 14 residues. Per germline, CDR1 SGHKS and CDR2 YYEKEE (reference sequence). With 4 bases clipped from V and 3 bases from J, the junction kept 7 bases outside the gene matches. CDR3 coding DNA: TGTGCCAGCAGCAGGACAGGACTCGGCTACGAGCAGTACTTC. This codes for CASSRTGLGYEQYF.

Here the CDR3 reads CASSRDRTQPQHF. The DNA for the CDR3 is TGTGCCAGCTCACGCGACAGAACTCAGCCCCAGCATTTT. This chain joins TRBV18 and TRBJ1-5; tentative D call: TRBD1 (5 bases). The CDR3 is 13 residues long. Germline CDR1 reads KGHSH; CDR2 reads LQKENI. V dropped 4 bases and J dropped 6 bases, with 10 bases sitting between them.

In this sample, this clone turned up once. The chain is built from TRBV6-1 and TRBJ1-1; D gene uncertain. V lost 1 base and J 0 bases, leaving 6 bases between the germline ends. Germline CDR1 reads MNHNS; CDR2 reads SASEGT. The CDR3 is made up of 14 amino acids. The CDR3: CASSEVAMNTEAFF. CDR3 nucleotides: TGTGCCAGCAGTGAAGTTGCGATGAACACTGAAGCTTTCTTT.

The chain employs TRBV11-3 and TRBJ1-1; 7 nucleotides line up with TRBD1. V was pared by 6 bases and J by 8 bases, with 3 bases of the junction left unmatched. This CDR3 spans 11 amino acids. Looked up from germline, CDR1 is SGHNT and CDR2 is YENEEA. Written as DNA, the CDR3 is TGTGCCAGCAGGGAGACAGGGGAAGCTTTCTTT. It translates to CASRETGEAFF.

V gene TRBV7-9 combines with J gene TRBJ2-3; TRBD1 is a possible D gene (5 bases). CDR3 length: 13 residues. V shed 6 bases and J shed 3 bases, with 10 bases lying between them. The germline gives CDR1 SEHNR, CDR2 FQNEAQ (reference sequence). CDR3 DNA: TGTGCCAGCAGTCCCCAGGGAACAGATACGCAGTATTTT. Protein: CASSPQGTDTQYF.

This clone was detected a few times. The chain employs TRBV5-1 and TRBJ1-1, with D unclear. The CDR3 runs 11 residues. Germline V gene data show CDR1 as SGHRS and CDR2 as YFSETQ. V lost 3 bases to trimming and J lost 7 bases, with 7 bases between them. The CDR3 DNA reads as TGCGCCAGCAGCTCGACAAGTGAAGCTTTCTTT. It codes for CASSSTSEAFF.

The chain employs TRBV7-3 and TRBJ2-3; D gene ambiguous. The CDR3 has 13 residues. Looked up from germline, CDR1 is SGHTA and CDR2 is FQGTGA. V lost 4 bases to trimming and J lost 2 bases, with 7 bases between them. CDR3 nucleotides: TGTGCCAGCAGCTCCCACACCACAGATACGCAGTATTTT. Protein product: CASSSHTTDTQYF.

The chain combines TRBV6-5 with TRBJ2-7; TRBD1 agrees at 9 bases. CDR1 and CDR2 (germline): MNHEY, SVGAGI. The CDR3 consists of 15 residues. The J segment lost 3 bases and the V segment lost 6 bases, leaving 9 bases of the junction unmatched. CDR3 sequence: CASSSPGQGGYEQYF. The CDR3 coding sequence is TGTGCCAGCAGCTCACCGGGACAGGGAGGCTACGAGCAGTACTTC.

V gene TRBV2 combines with J gene TRBJ1-6; 8 nucleotides line up with TRBD1. J gave up 3 bases and V 7 bases, and 5 bases lay outside the gene matches. This CDR3 is built from 15 residues. From germline, CDR1 is SNHLY and CDR2 FYNNEI. The CDR3: CASNTGGSYNSPLHF. For the CDR3, the DNA is TGTGCCAGCAACACAGGGGGGAGCTATAATTCACCCCTCCACTTT.

This clone has only a few counts. This chain uses TRBV2 with TRBJ1-5, with D hard to call. Per germline, CDR1 SNHLY and CDR2 FYNNEI. The V end lost 7 bases, the J end lost 0 bases, and 10 bases lay between the germline ends. The CDR3 has 14 residues. The CDR3 reads CASTRRVSNQPQHF. CDR3 DNA sequence: TGTGCCAGCACGAGGAGGGTTAGCAATCAGCCCCAGCATTTT.

J is TRBJ1-5 and V is TRBV6-1, with TRBD1 matching over 7 bases. Germline-derived CDR1 and CDR2 are MNHNS and SASEGT. Losses at the gene ends were 2 bases for V and 3 bases for J; bases not matched to a gene: 7. The CDR3 extends over 16 amino acids. CDR3 DNA: TGTGCCAGCAGTGAACGTTCAGGGACAGTCAATCAGCCCCAGCATTTT. Encoded protein: CASSERSGTVNQPQHF.

This chain links TRBV5-4 with TRBJ2-3, with 12 bases aligning to TRBD2. Germline trimming cut 2 bases from V and 0 bases from J; bases unmatched to any gene: 1. This CDR3 has 16 amino acids. Germline loops: CDR1 SGHNT, CDR2 YYREEE (reference sequence). CDR3 region: CASSLTSGGSTDTQYF. The CDR3 nucleotides read TGTGCCAGCAGCTTAACTAGCGGGGGGAGCACAGATACGCAGTATTTT.

The rearrangement uses TRBV29-1 and TRBJ1-1; the D is unclear. The CDR3 spans 13 residues. Trimming removed 8 bases from V and 0 bases from J, with 13 bases in between. CDR1 SQVTM and CDR2 ANQGSEA come from the germline V gene. The chain's CDR3 is CSSVPRMNTEAFF. In DNA, the CDR3 is TGCAGCTCTGTCCCGAGGATGAACACTGAAGCTTTCTTT.

This rearrangement joins TRBV5-4 to TRBJ2-5; 10 positions agree with TRBD1. The J call may be wrong; the DNA end is better matched by TRBJ2-7. The germline gives CDR1 SGHNT, CDR2 YYREEE (reference sequence). The CDR3 is made up of 15 amino acids. The CDR3 here is CASSLGTGASYEQYF. The CDR3 DNA follows: TGTGCCAGCAGCCTAGGGACAGGGGCCTCCTACGAGCAGTACTTC.